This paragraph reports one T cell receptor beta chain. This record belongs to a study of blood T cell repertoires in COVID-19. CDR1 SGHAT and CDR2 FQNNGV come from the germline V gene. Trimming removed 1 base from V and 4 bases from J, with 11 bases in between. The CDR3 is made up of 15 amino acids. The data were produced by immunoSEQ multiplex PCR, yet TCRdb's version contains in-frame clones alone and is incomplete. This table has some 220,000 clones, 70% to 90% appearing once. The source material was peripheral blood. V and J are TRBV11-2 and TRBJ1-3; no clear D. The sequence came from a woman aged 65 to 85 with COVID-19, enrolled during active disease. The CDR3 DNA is TGTGCCAGCAGCTTAGGCAACTACCTAGGAAACACCATATATTTT. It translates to CASSLGNYLGNTIYF.